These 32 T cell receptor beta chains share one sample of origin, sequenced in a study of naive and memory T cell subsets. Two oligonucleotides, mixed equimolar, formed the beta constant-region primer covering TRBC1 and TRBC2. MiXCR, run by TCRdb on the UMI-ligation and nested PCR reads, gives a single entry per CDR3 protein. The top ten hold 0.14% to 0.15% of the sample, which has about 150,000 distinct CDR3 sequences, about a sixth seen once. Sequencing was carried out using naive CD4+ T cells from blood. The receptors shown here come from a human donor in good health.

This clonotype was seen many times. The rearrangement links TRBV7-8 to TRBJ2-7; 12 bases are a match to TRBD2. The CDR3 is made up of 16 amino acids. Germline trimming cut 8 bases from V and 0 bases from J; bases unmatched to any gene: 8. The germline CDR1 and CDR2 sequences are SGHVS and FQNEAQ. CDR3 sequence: CASLASGRDGSYEQYF. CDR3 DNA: TGTGCCAGCTTGGCTAGCGGGAGGGATGGCTCCTACGAGCAGTACTTC.

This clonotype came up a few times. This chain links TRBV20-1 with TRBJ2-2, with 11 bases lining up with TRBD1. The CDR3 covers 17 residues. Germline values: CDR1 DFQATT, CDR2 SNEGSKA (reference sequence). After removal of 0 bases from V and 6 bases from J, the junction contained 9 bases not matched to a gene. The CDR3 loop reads CSARDGQGAPVSGELFF. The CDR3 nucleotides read TGCAGTGCTAGAGATGGACAGGGGGCGCCGGTGTCCGGGGAGCTGTTTTTT.

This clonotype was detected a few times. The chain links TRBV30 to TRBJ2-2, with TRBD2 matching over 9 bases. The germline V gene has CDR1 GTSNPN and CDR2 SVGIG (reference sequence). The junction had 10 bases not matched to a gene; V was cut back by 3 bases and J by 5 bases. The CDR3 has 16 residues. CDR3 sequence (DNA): TGTGCCTGGAGCCCCTCTGCAGCGGGAGGAACCGGGGAGCTGTTTTTT. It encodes CAWSPSAAGGTGELFF.

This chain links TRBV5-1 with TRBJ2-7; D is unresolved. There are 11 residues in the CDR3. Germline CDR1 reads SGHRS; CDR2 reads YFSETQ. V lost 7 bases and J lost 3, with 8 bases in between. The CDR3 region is CASGRNYEQYF. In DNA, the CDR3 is TGCGCCAGCGGGCGGAACTACGAGCAGTACTTC.

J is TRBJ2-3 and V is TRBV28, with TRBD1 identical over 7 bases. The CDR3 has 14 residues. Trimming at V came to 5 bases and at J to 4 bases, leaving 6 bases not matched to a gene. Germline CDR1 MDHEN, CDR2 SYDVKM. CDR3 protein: CASSPLTGPDTQYF. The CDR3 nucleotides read TGTGCCAGCAGTCCCCTGACAGGGCCAGATACGCAGTATTTT.

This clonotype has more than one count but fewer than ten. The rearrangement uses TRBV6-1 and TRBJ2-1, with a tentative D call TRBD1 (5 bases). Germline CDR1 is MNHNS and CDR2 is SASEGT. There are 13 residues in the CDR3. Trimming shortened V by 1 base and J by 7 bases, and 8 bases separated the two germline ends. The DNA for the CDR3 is TGTGCCAGCAGTGAAGGGGGCAGGAATGAGCAGTTCTTC. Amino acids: CASSEGGRNEQFF.

The CDR3 region is CASSYDGQGADEQFF. CDR3 nucleotides: TGTGCCAGCAGTTACGACGGACAGGGGGCCGATGAGCAGTTCTTC. This chain links TRBV6-5 with TRBJ2-1, with 11 bases fitting TRBD1. Germline-derived CDR1 and CDR2 are MNHEY and SVGAGI. CDR3 length: 15 amino acids. V shed 2 bases, J shed 8 bases, and the junction held 5 bases outside the gene matches.

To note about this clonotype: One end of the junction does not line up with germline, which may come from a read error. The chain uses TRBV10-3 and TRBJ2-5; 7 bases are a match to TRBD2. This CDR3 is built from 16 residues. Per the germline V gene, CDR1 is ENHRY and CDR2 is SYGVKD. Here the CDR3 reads CAISESTAGIRENQYF. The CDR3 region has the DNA TGTGCCATCAGTGAGTCGACAGCGGGGATTCGAGAGAACCAGTACTTC.

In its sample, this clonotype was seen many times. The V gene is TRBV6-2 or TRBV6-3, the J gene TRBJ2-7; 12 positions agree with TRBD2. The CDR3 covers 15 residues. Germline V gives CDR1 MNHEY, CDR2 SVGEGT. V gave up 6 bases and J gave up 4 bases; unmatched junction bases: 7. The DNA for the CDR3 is TGTGCCAGCAGACACGGACTAGCGGGGTGGTACGAGCAGTACTTC. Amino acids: CASRHGLAGWYEQYF.

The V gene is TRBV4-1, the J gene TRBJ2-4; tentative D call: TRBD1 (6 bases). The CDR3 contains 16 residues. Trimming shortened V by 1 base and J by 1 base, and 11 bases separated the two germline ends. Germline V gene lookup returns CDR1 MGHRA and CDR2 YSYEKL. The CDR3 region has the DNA TGCGCCAGCAGCCAAGCTCCTCAGGGGGCCAAAAACATTCAGTACTTC. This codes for CASSQAPQGAKNIQYF.

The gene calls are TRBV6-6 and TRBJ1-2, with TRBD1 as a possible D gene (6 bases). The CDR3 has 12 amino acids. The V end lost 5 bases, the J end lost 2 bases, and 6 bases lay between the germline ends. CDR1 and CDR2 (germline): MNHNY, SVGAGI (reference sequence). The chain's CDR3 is CASSTGNYGYTF. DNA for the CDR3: TGTGCCAGCAGTACAGGGAACTATGGCTACACCTTC.

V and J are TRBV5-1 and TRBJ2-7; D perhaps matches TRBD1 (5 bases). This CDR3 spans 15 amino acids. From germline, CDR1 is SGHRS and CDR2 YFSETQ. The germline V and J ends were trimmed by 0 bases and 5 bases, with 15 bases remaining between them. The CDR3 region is CASSLAVGRVHEQYF. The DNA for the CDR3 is TGCGCCAGCAGCTTGGCAGTCGGCAGGGTGCACGAGCAGTACTTC.

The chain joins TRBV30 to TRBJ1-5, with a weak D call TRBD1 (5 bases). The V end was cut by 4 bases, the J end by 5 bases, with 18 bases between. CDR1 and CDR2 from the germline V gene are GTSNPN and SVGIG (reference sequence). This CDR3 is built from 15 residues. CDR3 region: CAWNPGTVDDQPQHF. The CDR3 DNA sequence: TGTGCCTGGAATCCCGGGACCGTGGACGATCAGCCCCAGCATTTT.

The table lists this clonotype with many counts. The CDR3 protein is CSAPGEGAPKDTQYF. CDR3 DNA sequence: TGCAGTGCCCCTGGAGAGGGGGCCCCCAAAGATACGCAGTATTTT. The rearrangement joins TRBV20-1 to TRBJ2-3, with 7 bases aligning to TRBD1. The CDR3 is made up of 15 amino acids. Unmatched junction bases numbered 14, after V lost 6 bases and J lost 5 bases. Germline-derived CDR1 and CDR2 are DFQATT and SNEGSKA (reference sequence).

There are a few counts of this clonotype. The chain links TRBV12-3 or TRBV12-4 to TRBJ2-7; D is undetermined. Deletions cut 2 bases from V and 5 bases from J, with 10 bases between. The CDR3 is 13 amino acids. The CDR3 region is CASSLLELNEQYF. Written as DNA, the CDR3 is TGTGCCAGCAGTTTATTAGAGTTGAACGAGCAGTACTTC.

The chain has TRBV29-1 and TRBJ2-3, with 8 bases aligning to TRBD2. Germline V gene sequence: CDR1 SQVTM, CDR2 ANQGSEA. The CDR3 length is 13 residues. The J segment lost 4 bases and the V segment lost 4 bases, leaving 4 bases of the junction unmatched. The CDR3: CSVVGGRSDTQYF. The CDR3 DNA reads TGCAGCGTTGTAGGCGGGAGGTCAGATACGCAGTATTTT.

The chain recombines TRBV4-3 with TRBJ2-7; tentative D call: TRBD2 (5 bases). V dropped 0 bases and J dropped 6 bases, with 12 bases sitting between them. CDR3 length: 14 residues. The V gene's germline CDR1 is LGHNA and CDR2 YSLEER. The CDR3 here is CASSQDLLDGEQYF. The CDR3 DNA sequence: TGCGCCAGCAGCCAAGACCTACTAGACGGCGAGCAGTACTTC.

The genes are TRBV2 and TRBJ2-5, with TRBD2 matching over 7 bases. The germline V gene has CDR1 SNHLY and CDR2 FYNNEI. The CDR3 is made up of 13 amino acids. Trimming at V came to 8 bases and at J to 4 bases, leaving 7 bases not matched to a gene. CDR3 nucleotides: TGTGCCAGCCTCCGCGGGAGATTAGAGACCCAGTACTTC. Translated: CASLRGRLETQYF.

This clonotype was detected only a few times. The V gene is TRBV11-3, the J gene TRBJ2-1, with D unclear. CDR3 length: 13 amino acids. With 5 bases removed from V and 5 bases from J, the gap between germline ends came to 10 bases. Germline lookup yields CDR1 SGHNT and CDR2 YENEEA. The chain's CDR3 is CASSGRVDNEQFF. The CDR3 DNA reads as TGTGCCAGCAGCGGGCGAGTGGACAATGAGCAGTTCTTC.

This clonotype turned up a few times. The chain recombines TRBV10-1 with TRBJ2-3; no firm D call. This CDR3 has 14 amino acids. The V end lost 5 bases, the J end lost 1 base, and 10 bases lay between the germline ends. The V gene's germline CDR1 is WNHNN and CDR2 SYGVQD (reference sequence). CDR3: CASSPLTRTDTQYF. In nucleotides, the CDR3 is TGCGCCAGCAGTCCTTTAACACGCACAGATACGCAGTATTTT.

CDR3 bases: TGTGCCAGCAGGCGGGCGACTCATCCCTCCCGGGGCTACACCTTC. Residues: CASRRATHPSRGYTF. V and J are TRBV5-6 and TRBJ1-2; D not resolved. The CDR3 extends over 15 amino acids. Germline lookup yields CDR1 SGHDT and CDR2 YYEEEE. Trimming stripped 5 bases from V and 8 bases from J, with 22 bases between.

The CDR3 coding sequence is TGTGCCATCAGGGACAGGGAGGCGTTTGGAACTGAAGCTTTCTTT. Its translation is CAIRDREAFGTEAFF. The rearrangement links TRBV10-3 to TRBJ1-1; TRBD1 matches 8 bases. Germline CDR1 is ENHRY and CDR2 is SYGVKD. CDR3 size: 15 residues. Trimming cost V 6 bases and J 5 bases; bases outside gene matches: 11.

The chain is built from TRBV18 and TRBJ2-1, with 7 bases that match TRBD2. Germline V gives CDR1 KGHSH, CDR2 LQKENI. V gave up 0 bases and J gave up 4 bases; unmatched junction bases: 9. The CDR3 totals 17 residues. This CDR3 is CASSPPFHGRQYNEQFF. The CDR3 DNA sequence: TGTGCCAGCTCACCACCGTTCCACGGGAGGCAATACAATGAGCAGTTCTTC.

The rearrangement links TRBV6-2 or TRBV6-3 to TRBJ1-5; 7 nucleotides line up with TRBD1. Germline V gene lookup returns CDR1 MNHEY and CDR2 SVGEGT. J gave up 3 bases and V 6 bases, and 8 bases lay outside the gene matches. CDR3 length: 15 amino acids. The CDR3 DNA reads TGTGCCAGCAGCTCCGACAGGGATAACAATCAGCCCCAGCATTTT. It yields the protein CASSSDRDNNQPQHF.

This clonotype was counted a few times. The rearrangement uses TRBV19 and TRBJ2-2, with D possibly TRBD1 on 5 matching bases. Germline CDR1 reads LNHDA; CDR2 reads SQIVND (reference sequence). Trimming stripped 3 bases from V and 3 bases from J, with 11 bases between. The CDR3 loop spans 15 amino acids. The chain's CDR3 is CASSISDSYTGELFF. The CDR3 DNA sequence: TGTGCCAGTAGTATTAGTGACAGTTACACCGGGGAGCTGTTTTTT. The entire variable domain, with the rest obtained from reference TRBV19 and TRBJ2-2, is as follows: DGGITQSPKYLFRKEGQNVTLSCEQNLNHDAMYWYRQDPGQGLRLIYYSQIVNDFQKGDIAEGYSVSREKKESFPLTVTSAQKNPTAFYLCASSISDSYTGELFFGEGSRLTVL.

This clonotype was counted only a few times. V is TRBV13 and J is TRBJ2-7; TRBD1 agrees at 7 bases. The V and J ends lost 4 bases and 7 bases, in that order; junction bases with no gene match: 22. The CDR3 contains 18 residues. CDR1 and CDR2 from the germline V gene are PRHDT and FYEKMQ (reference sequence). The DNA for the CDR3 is TGTGCCAGCAGCTCCCTCCGCCGGGACAGTCCTTCTCTGGGAGAGCAGTACTTC. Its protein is CASSSLRRDSPSLGEQYF.

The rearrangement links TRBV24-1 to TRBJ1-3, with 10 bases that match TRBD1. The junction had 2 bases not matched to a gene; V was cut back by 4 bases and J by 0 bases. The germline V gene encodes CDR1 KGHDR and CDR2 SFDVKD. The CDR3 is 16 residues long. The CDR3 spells CATSDGDRGSGNTIYF. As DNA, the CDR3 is TGTGCCACCAGTGACGGGGACAGGGGCTCTGGAAACACCATATATTTT.

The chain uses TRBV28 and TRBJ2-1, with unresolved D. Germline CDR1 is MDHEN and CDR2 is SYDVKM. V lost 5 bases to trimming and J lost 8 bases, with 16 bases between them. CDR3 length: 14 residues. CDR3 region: CASSETPAYDEQFF. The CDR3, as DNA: TGTGCCAGCAGTGAGACCCCCGCATACGATGAGCAGTTCTTC. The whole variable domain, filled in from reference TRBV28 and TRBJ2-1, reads DVKVTQSSRYLVKRTGEKVFLECVQDMDHENMFWYRQDPGLGLRLIYFSYDVKMKEKGDIPEGYSVSREKKERFSLILESASTNQTSMYLCASSETPAYDEQFFGPGTRLTVL.

In DNA, the CDR3 is TGTGCCAGTAGTATTAGCAGATACAGCAATCAGCCCCAGCATTTT. This codes for CASSISRYSNQPQHF. This chain connects TRBV19 to TRBJ1-5; D is uncertain. The CDR3 consists of 15 residues. Trimming pared 3 bases from V and 1 base from J, leaving 10 bases between. Germline CDR1 reads LNHDA; CDR2 reads SQIVND (reference sequence).

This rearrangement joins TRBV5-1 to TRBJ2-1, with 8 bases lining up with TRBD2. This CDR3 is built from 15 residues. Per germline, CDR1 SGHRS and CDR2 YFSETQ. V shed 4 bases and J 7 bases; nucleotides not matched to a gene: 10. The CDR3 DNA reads TGCGCCAGCAGCCCGGCGGGACTAGGGGGTAATGAGCAGTTCTTC. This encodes CASSPAGLGGNEQFF.

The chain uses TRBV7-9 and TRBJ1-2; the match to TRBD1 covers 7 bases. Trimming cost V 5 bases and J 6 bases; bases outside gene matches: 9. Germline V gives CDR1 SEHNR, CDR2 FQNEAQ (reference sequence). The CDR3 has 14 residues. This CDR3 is CASSLWDRKDGYTF. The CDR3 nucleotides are TGTGCCAGCAGCCTCTGGGACAGAAAGGATGGCTACACCTTC.

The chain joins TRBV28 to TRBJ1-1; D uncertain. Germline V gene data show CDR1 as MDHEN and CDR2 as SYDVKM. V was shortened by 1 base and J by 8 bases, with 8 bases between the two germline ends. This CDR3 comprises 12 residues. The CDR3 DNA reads TGTGCCAGCAGTTTATTTGTAGGAGAAGCTTTCTTT. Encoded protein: CASSLFVGEAFF.